These 13 T cell receptor beta chains were sequenced from one sample in a study of T cells in women clearing cervical HPV infection. Here immunoSEQ multiplex PCR was the method, and the copy in TCRdb shows in-frame clones only, minus some. This table holds about 39,000 clones. Source material: blood buffy coat. The receptors originated from a woman aged 18 to 75 with a cervical HPV16 infection that either progressed to CIN3+ or cleared (not recorded which).

As concerns this clone: Sequencing ends 3 residues short of the CDR3 end; the germline J gene provides the rest. This rearrangement joins TRBV9 to TRBJ2-1; maybe TRBD1 (5 bases). Germline V gene lookup returns CDR1 SGDLS and CDR2 YYNGEE. Between the trimmed V and J ends, which lost 4 bases and 8 bases, there was a span of 16 bases. CDR3 length: 14 residues. The CDR3 DNA, read in part, is TGTGCCAGCAGCCTAAGACAGCTATCTGATGAG. Protein product: CASSLRQLSDE. The whole CDR3 sequence reads CASSLRQLSDEQFF.

CDR3 protein: CASSIEVLGGQYF. CDR3 DNA (partial): TGTGCCAGTAGTATTGAAGTGCTAGGCGGT. The gene calls are TRBV19 and TRBJ2-4; D remains ambiguous. The observed sequence ends 3 residues before the CDR3 terminus, with the missing tail filled in from the germline J gene. This CDR3 spans 13 amino acids. Germline CDR1 and CDR2: LNHDA and SQIVND (reference sequence).

Turning to this clone: The read ends 3 residues shy of where the CDR3 ends; the end is completed using the germline J gene. The chain carries TRBV29-1 and TRBJ1-2, with 7 bases aligning to TRBD1. The CDR3 is 11 amino acids. Germline CDR1 reads SQVTM; CDR2 reads ANQGSEA. Trimming at V came to 5 bases and at J to 7 bases, leaving 4 bases not matched to a gene. The part of the CDR3 DNA that was read is TGCAGCGTTTGGCAGGGGGGTGGC. Its protein product is CSVWQGGG. The full CDR3 sequence reads CSVWQGGGYTF.

As concerns this clone: The read stops 3 residues short of the end of the CDR3; the missing end is completed from the germline J gene. The chain is built from TRBV11-3 and TRBJ2-2, with D possibly being TRBD2 (5 bases). The germline gives CDR1 SGHNT, CDR2 YENEEA. The CDR3 spans 14 residues. V dropped 5 bases and J dropped 6 bases, with 13 bases sitting between them. The CDR3 loop is CASSLAPGAGELFF. The sequenced CDR3 bases are TGTGCCAGCAGCCTCGCTCCCGGGGCCGGGGAG. Looking up the rest from reference TRBV11-3 and TRBJ2-2 gives the full variable domain: EAGVVQSPRYKIIEKKQPVAFWCNPISGHNTLYWYLQNLGQGPELLIRYENEEAVDDSQLPKDRFSAERLKGVDSTLKIQPAELGDSAVYLCASSLAPGAGELFFGEGSRLTVL.

Regarding this clone: The read falls 3 residues short of the CDR3 end, and the missing part is taken from the germline J gene. The V gene is TRBV11-3, the J gene TRBJ2-1; unclear D gene. The germline gives CDR1 SGHNT, CDR2 YENEEA. The V gene lost 2 bases and the J gene lost 8 bases, with 4 bases spanning the gap. The CDR3 covers 11 residues. The CDR3 loop reads CASSLLDEQFF. CDR3 bases read: TGTGCCAGCAGCTTACTTGATGAG. Filled out from reference TRBV11-3 and TRBJ2-1, the complete variable domain reads EAGVVQSPRYKIIEKKQPVAFWCNPISGHNTLYWYLQNLGQGPELLIRYENEEAVDDSQLPKDRFSAERLKGVDSTLKIQPAELGDSAVYLCASSLLDEQFFGPGTRLTVL.

On this clone: The read falls 3 residues short of the CDR3 end, and the missing part is taken from the germline J gene. This chain links TRBV2 with TRBJ1-2; tentatively, D is TRBD1 (5 bases). CDR1 SNHLY and CDR2 FYNNEI come from the germline V gene. The CDR3 has 15 residues. The DNA read from the CDR3 is TGTGCCAGCAGTGAGGACACTAGCGGACACAATGAC. Its protein product is CASSEDTSGHND. The full CDR3 is CASSEDTSGHNDYTF.

On this clone itself: Coverage ceases 3 residues before the CDR3 finishes, and the germline J gene fills in the end. The genes are TRBV7-9 and TRBJ2-1; possible D gene TRBD2, 5 bases. V was shortened by 8 bases and J by 0 bases, with 14 bases between the two germline ends. The V gene's germline CDR1 is SEHNR and CDR2 FQNEAQ (reference sequence). The CDR3 consists of 15 residues. The sequenced CDR3 bases are TGTGCCAGCGCCGACGGGGTGAGCTCCTACAATGAG. Translated, it gives CASADGVSSYNE. The full CDR3 sequence reads CASADGVSSYNEQFF.

Regarding this clone: The sequence runs out 3 residues before the end of the CDR3; the remainder is reconstructed from the germline J gene. J is TRBJ2-1 and V is TRBV9, with D perhaps matching TRBD2 (5 bases). Trimming removed 5 bases from V and 9 bases from J, with 9 bases in between. Germline loops: CDR1 SGDLS, CDR2 YYNGEE. This CDR3 contains 11 residues. The part of the CDR3 DNA that was read is TGTGCCAGCAGTCGGACTGTTGAG. Protein: CASSRTVE. The whole CDR3 is CASSRTVEQFF.

For this clone: The read terminates 3 residues ahead of where the CDR3 ends, so the germline J gene completes it. The chain links TRBV5-4 to TRBJ2-5, with D possibly being TRBD2 (7 bases). This CDR3 has 16 amino acids. The V gene's germline CDR1 is SGHNT and CDR2 YYREEE (reference sequence). The germline V and J ends were trimmed by 1 base and 5 bases, with 18 bases remaining between them. CDR3 bases read: TGTGCCAGCAGCTTGTGGGAGGGAGGGCAGGGGGAGACC. Encoded protein: CASSLWEGGQGET. Given in full, the CDR3 is CASSLWEGGQGETQYF.

Concerning this clone itself: The read is 3 residues too short to cover the CDR3 end, so that end is filled in from the germline J gene. Other DNA sequences in this sample translate to the same CDR3. This chain joins TRBV5-6 and TRBJ1-6; 10 bases map to TRBD1. The CDR3 length is 14 residues. The junction had 4 bases not matched to a gene; V was cut back by 4 bases and J by 9 bases. CDR1 is SGHDT, CDR2 YYEEEE, per germline. Here the CDR3 reads CASSSWTGGSPLHF. CDR3 bases read: TGTGCCAGCAGCAGTTGGACAGGGGGTTCACCC. Full variable domain (rest looked up from reference TRBV5-6 and TRBJ1-6): DAGVTQSPTHLIKTRGQQVTLRCSPKSGHDTVSWYQQALGQGPQFIFQYYEEEERQRGNFPDRFSGHQFPNYSSELNVNALLLGDSALYLCASSSWTGGSPLHFGNGTRLTVT.

A word on this clone: The read terminates 3 residues ahead of where the CDR3 ends, so the germline J gene completes it. The V call is TRBV7-9, the J call TRBJ2-5; weak D call: TRBD2 (6 bases). CDR3 length equals 14 residues. The germline V gene encodes CDR1 SEHNR and CDR2 FQNEAQ (reference sequence). V lost 1 base and J lost 5, with 11 bases in between. Partial CDR3 DNA: TGTGCCAGCAGCTTAGGGGGCGCGGGGGAGACC. Translation gives CASSLGGAGET. The CDR3 reads in full as CASSLGGAGETQYF.

Regarding this clone: The DNA ends 3 residues before the CDR3 does, and the rest of the CDR3 is filled in from the germline J gene. The rearrangement uses TRBV27 and TRBJ2-7, with a possible D match to TRBD2 (5 bases). V shed 8 bases and J shed 3 bases, with 14 bases lying between them. Germline CDR1 is MNHEY and CDR2 is SMNVEV (reference sequence). This CDR3 has 13 residues. CDR3: CASSHGVHYEQYF. The CDR3 bases that were read are TGTGCCAGCTCCCACGGGGTCCACTACGAG.

A word on this clone: The read is 3 residues too short to cover the CDR3 end, so that end is filled in from the germline J gene. The V gene is TRBV24-1, the J gene TRBJ2-3, with D possibly TRBD2 on 6 matching bases. This CDR3 spans 13 amino acids. In germline, CDR1 is KGHDR, CDR2 SFDVKD. The V gene lost 7 bases and the J gene lost 0 bases, with 7 bases spanning the gap. The CDR3 DNA, read in part, is TGTGCCACCAGAAGCGGGAGCACAGATACG. Translated, it gives CATRSGSTDT. The CDR3 in full is CATRSGSTDTQYF.